The rows below give T cell receptor beta chains drawn from one sample of a study of T-cell memory formation after mild COVID-19. TCRdb re-called the 5' RACE reads with MiXCR, one entry per CDR3 protein. The data hold 340,000 or so distinct CDR3 sequences, with 10% to 15% observed a single time. The sample was PBMCs or a T cell subset sorted from them (not recorded which). The origin of the receptors is a young man who had mild COVID-19 (a few samples of this study predate the infection). Cell type and time point are not known. Both conserved end residues are part of each CDR3. D genes are given only for firm matches. Rows give clone size only sometimes, using once, few, many, or a class for an expanded clone.

d_gene: .; v_gene: TRBV19; abundance: few; j_gene: TRBJ1-5; CDR3aa: CASSIDHTLKQPQHF; CDR3nt: TGTGCCAGTAGTATAGATCACACCCTCAAGCAGCCCCAGCATTTT
d_gene: .; v_gene: TRBV4-3; abundance: few; j_gene: TRBJ1-4; CDR3aa: CASSQGGRWIRPSTNEKLFF; CDR3nt: TGCGCCAGCAGCCAAGGGGGAAGGTGGATTCGGCCATCAACTAATGAAAAACTGTTTTTT
d_gene: TRBD2; v_gene: TRBV6-1; abundance: few; j_gene: TRBJ2-5; CDR3aa: CASRIAGGWTQTQYF; CDR3nt: TGTGCCAGCAGAATAGCGGGGGGGTGGACCCAGACCCAGTACTTC
d_gene: .; v_gene: TRBV9; abundance: .; j_gene: TRBJ1-6; CDR3aa: CASSLGDGGGSPLHF; CDR3nt: TGTGCCAGCAGCCTAGGGGACGGTGGTGGTTCACCCCTCCACTTT
d_gene: .; v_gene: TRBV11-2; abundance: .; j_gene: TRBJ1-2; CDR3aa: CASSLDLAGDYGYTF; CDR3nt: TGTGCCAGCAGCTTAGATCTAGCAGGGGACTATGGCTACACCTTC
d_gene: .; v_gene: TRBV7-2; abundance: few; j_gene: TRBJ2-1; CDR3aa: CASSLDRVTVGEQFF; CDR3nt: TGTGCCAGCAGCTTAGACCGAGTCACCGTGGGTGAGCAGTTCTTC
d_gene: .; v_gene: TRBV11-2; abundance: .; j_gene: TRBJ2-3; CDR3aa: CASSLLLGWTDTQYF; CDR3nt: TGTGCCAGCAGCTTACTTCTGGGCTGGACAGATACGCAGTATTTT
d_gene: .; v_gene: TRBV9; abundance: few; j_gene: TRBJ1-6; CDR3aa: CASSAEGLGSSPLHF; CDR3nt: TGTGCCAGCAGCGCGGAGGGGCTCGGTAGTTCACCCCTCCACTTT
d_gene: TRBD1; v_gene: TRBV5-1; abundance: few; j_gene: TRBJ1-3; CDR3aa: CASSAGQGAAGNTIYF; CDR3nt: TGCGCCAGCAGCGCCGGACAGGGGGCCGCTGGAAACACCATATATTTT
d_gene: .; v_gene: TRBV3-1; abundance: few; j_gene: TRBJ1-1; CDR3aa: CASSRSNRLDTEAFF; CDR3nt: TGTGCCAGCAGCCGATCAAACAGGCTGGACACTGAAGCTTTCTTT
d_gene: .; v_gene: TRBV20-1; abundance: once; j_gene: TRBJ1-3; CDR3aa: CSARDIGERNTIYF; CDR3nt: TGCAGTGCTAGAGACATCGGGGAGCGGAACACCATATATTTT